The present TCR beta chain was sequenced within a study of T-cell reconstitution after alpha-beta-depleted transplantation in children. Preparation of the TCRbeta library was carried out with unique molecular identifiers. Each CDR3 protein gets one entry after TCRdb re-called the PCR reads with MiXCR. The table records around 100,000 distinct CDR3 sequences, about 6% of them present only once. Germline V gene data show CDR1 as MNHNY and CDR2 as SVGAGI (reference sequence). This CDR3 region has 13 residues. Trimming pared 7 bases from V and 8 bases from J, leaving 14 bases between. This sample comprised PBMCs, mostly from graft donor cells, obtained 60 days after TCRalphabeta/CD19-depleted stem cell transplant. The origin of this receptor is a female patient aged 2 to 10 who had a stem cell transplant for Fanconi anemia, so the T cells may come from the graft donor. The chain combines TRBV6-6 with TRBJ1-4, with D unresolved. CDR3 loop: CASTRFGLEKLFF. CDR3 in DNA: TGTGCCAGCACCAGGTTCGGGTTGGAAAAACTGTTTTTT.